Detailed here is one T cell receptor (beta chain). Its antigen is not known. This entry belongs to a study of cytomegalovirus exposure and HLA in healthy donors. General study findings and limits: Associated with cytomegalovirus, according to the listing, were 164 TCR beta chains.

Only in-frame clones appear in the TCRdb table, and some are missing; sequencing was by immunoSEQ multiplex PCR. In the table there are about 200,000 clones, around 87% of which are singletons. V shed 2 bases, J shed 5 bases, and the junction held 7 bases outside the gene matches. The CDR3 sequence is 15 residues long. From germline, CDR1 is MDHEN and CDR2 SYDVKM. J is TRBJ2-7 and V is TRBV28; 9 bases are a match to TRBD1. Sequencing input: PBMCs. This sequence originates from a woman between 18 and 29 years old in good health and CMV-seropositive. CDR3 loop: CASSLPGTGIHEQYF. The CDR3 DNA is TGTGCCAGCAGTTTACCCGGGACAGGGATCCACGAGCAGTACTTC.